The 30 T cell receptor beta chains in this list originate from one sample, sequenced in a study of OX40 agonist ivuxolimab in advanced cancers. Here immunoSEQ multiplex PCR was the method, and the copy in TCRdb shows in-frame clones only, minus some. The sample carries about 47,000 clones, around four fifths recorded once. This specimen consisted of CD4+ or CD8+ T cells sorted from blood, obtained in a trial of the OX40 agonist ivuxolimab. The source is an adult with an advanced solid tumor such as melanoma, head and neck, liver or kidney cancer.

The gene calls are TRBV9 and TRBJ1-4, with D maybe TRBD1 (5 bases). V was clipped by 4 bases and J by 7 bases, with 26 bases between them. Germline V gene sequence: CDR1 SGDLS, CDR2 YYNGEE. This CDR3 spans 18 amino acids. The CDR3 sequence is CASSPPGQKEPLFEKLFF. CDR3 sequence (DNA): TGTGCCAGCAGCCCCCCTGGACAAAAAGAGCCCCTATTTGAAAAACTGTTTTTT.

The CDR3: CASSFDTPAGSTFF. CDR3 DNA: TGCGCCAGCAGCTTTGATACACCGGCTGGGAGCACTTTCTTT. This sequence joins TRBV5-1 and TRBJ1-1; the D is unclear. The CDR3 extends over 14 amino acids. Germline CDR1 reads SGHRS; CDR2 reads YFSETQ. The V gene lost 2 bases and the J gene lost 12 bases, with 20 bases spanning the gap.

Regarding this clone: Other nucleotide sequences from this sample produce the same CDR3. This sequence joins TRBV5-6 and TRBJ1-1; the D gene is possibly TRBD1 (5 bases). Germline V gives CDR1 SGHDT, CDR2 YYEEEE. The CDR3 is 13 amino acids. With 4 bases removed from V and 2 bases from J, the gap between germline ends came to 9 bases. CDR3 protein: CASSLGGNTEAFF. The CDR3 DNA follows: TGTGCCAGCAGCCTGGGGGGTAACACTGAAGCTTTCTTT.

This chain joins TRBV4-3 and TRBJ2-7; 8 nucleotides align to TRBD1. This CDR3 contains 15 residues. The V gene end was trimmed by 0 bases and the J gene end by 6 bases; junction bases not matched to a gene: 7. Germline lookup yields CDR1 LGHNA and CDR2 YSLEER. CDR3 bases: TGCGCCAGCAGCCAAGAGTTATCAACAGGGGGCGAGCAGTACTTC. It translates to CASSQELSTGGEQYF.

The V gene is TRBV7-6, the J gene TRBJ2-1, with TRBD2 matching over 7 bases. The CDR3 totals 13 residues. The trim removed 5 bases at V and 8 bases at J, leaving 6 bases unmatched. Germline-derived CDR1 and CDR2 are SGHVS and FNYEAQ. The chain's CDR3 is CASSLGLGDEQFF. The DNA for the CDR3 is TGTGCCAGCAGCCTCGGACTAGGGGATGAGCAGTTCTTC.

This chain connects TRBV6-1 to TRBJ1-6; D perhaps matches TRBD1 (6 bases). Germline-derived CDR1 and CDR2 are MNHNS and SASEGT. The ends were cut back, 6 bases at V and 9 bases at J, with 12 bases in the middle. The length of the CDR3 is 13 residues. This CDR3 reads CASRAGGFSPLHF. The CDR3 DNA sequence: TGTGCCAGCAGGGCCGGGGGCTTTTCACCCCTCCACTTT.

The chain has TRBV28 and TRBJ1-2; D is possibly TRBD1 (6 bases). Trimming left V 4 bases short and J 2 bases short, with 20 bases between. The CDR3 consists of 17 residues. The germline V gene encodes CDR1 MDHEN and CDR2 SYDVKM. Here the CDR3 reads CASSWGNQGTYNYGYTF. The CDR3 DNA sequence: TGTGCCAGCAGTTGGGGGAACCAGGGGACTTACAACTATGGCTACACCTTC.

CDR3 nucleotides: TGTGCCAGCAGCAGGGGACAAACCTACGAGCAGTACTTC. It translates to CASSRGQTYEQYF. The chain employs TRBV7-8 and TRBJ2-7, with a possible D match to TRBD1 (6 bases). This CDR3 spans 13 amino acids. V lost 5 bases, J lost 2 bases, and 10 bases lay in between. Germline assignment: CDR1 SGHVS and CDR2 FQNEAQ.

The chain employs TRBV4-1 and TRBJ2-6; unclear D gene. V was pared by 4 bases and J by 0 bases, with 10 bases between. CDR3 length: 16 residues. Germline values: CDR1 MGHRA, CDR2 YSYEKL. The CDR3 here is CASSPESSSGANVLTF. CDR3 coding DNA: TGCGCCAGCAGCCCCGAGAGTAGCTCTGGGGCCAACGTCCTGACTTTC.

V usage is TRBV30 and J usage is TRBJ2-3, with a possible D match to TRBD1 (6 bases). The germline V and J ends were trimmed by 4 bases and 0 bases, with 14 bases remaining between them. The CDR3 consists of 15 residues. Germline V gives CDR1 GTSNPN, CDR2 SVGIG (reference sequence). The CDR3 DNA reads as TGTGCCTGGACAGCCGGGACATCTAGCACAGATACGCAGTATTTT. Amino acid sequence: CAWTAGTSSTDTQYF.

The chain employs TRBV14 and TRBJ2-1, with 9 bases that match TRBD2. Germline loops: CDR1 SGHDN, CDR2 FVKESK. V gave up 6 bases and J gave up 6 bases; unmatched junction bases: 9. The CDR3 consists of 15 residues. DNA for the CDR3: TGTGCCAGCAGTTCTCTAGCGGGGAAATCCAATGAGCAGTTCTTC. It codes for CASSSLAGKSNEQFF.

The rearrangement uses TRBV7-3 and TRBJ2-2, with TRBD2 matching 8 bases. CDR1 SGHTA and CDR2 FQGTGA come from the germline V gene. Losses at the gene ends were 0 bases for V and 4 bases for J; bases not matched to a gene: 4. CDR3 length: 16 amino acids. The chain's CDR3 is CASSLTAGGPTGELFF. DNA for the CDR3: TGTGCCAGCAGCTTAACTGCGGGAGGACCCACCGGGGAGCTGTTTTTT.

This clone was observed once. This chain connects TRBV7-2 to TRBJ1-1; D is possibly TRBD1 (6 bases). The CDR3 has 14 amino acids. Trimming cost V 1 base and J 2 bases, with 8 bases left between them. Germline V gene lookup returns CDR1 SGHTA and CDR2 FQGNSA. In nucleotides, the CDR3 is TGTGCCAGCAGCTTAGGGGGGCCTAACACTGAAGCTTTCTTT. Protein: CASSLGGPNTEAFF. Together with reference TRBV7-2 and TRBJ1-1, the CDR3 gives the full variable domain: GAGVSQSPSNKVTEKGKDVELRCDPISGHTALYWYRQSLGQGLEFLIYFQGNSAPDKSGLPSDRFSAERTGGSVSTLTIQRTQQEDSAVYLCASSLGGPNTEAFFGQGTRLTVV.

The rearrangement uses TRBV11-2 and TRBJ2-1; no reliable D call. This CDR3 has 15 amino acids. CDR1 is SGHAT, CDR2 FQNNGV, per germline. V lost 1 base, J lost 2 bases, and 9 bases lay in between. CDR3: CASSLGTNTYNEQFF. CDR3 nucleotides: TGTGCCAGCAGCTTAGGGACCAATACCTACAATGAGCAGTTCTTC.

The chain uses TRBV28 and TRBJ1-5, with a tentative D call TRBD1 (5 bases). Germline V CDR1 and CDR2: MDHEN, SYDVKM. This CDR3 spans 15 amino acids. Trimming removed 10 bases at V and 0 bases at J, with 16 bases between. The CDR3 here is CATRGPGYSNQPQHF. For the CDR3, the DNA is TGTGCCACCCGGGGCCCAGGATATAGCAATCAGCCCCAGCATTTT.

CDR3: CASSAPGNTEAFF. The CDR3 DNA follows: TGTGCCAGCAGTGCTCCGGGAAACACTGAAGCTTTCTTT. The chain is built from TRBV25-1 and TRBJ1-1, with D unclear. The V end was cut by 4 bases, the J end by 2 bases, with 8 bases between. The CDR3 runs to 13 residues. Germline V lookup: CDR1 MGHDK, CDR2 SYGVNS.

Written as DNA, the CDR3 is TGCGCCAGCAGCCAGGTGGGACTAGCGGGGTACGAGCAGTACTTC. It is translated as CASSQVGLAGYEQYF. This chain connects TRBV4-1 to TRBJ2-7, with 13 bases identical to TRBD2. Per germline, CDR1 MGHRA and CDR2 YSYEKL. The CDR3 consists of 15 residues. V lost 3 bases and J lost 4; bases outside the gene matches: 3.

The V call is TRBV9, the J call TRBJ2-7; 7 nucleotides align to TRBD2. V shed 3 bases and J 9 bases; nucleotides not matched to a gene: 6. Germline CDR1 is SGDLS and CDR2 is YYNGEE. The CDR3 has 12 residues. The CDR3 nucleotides read TGTGCCAGCAGCGGGGAGGGAGTTTTGCAGTACTTC. This sequence encodes CASSGEGVLQYF. Filled out from reference TRBV9 and TRBJ2-7, the complete variable domain reads DSGVTQTPKHLITATGQRVTLRCSPRSGDLSVYWYQQSLDQGLQFLIQYYNGEERAKGNILERFSAQQFPDLHSELNLSSLELGDSALYFCASSGEGVLQYFGPGTRLTVT.

The chain combines TRBV2 with TRBJ2-3, with D perhaps TRBD1 (6 bases). Trimming removed 6 bases at V and 4 bases at J, with 17 bases between. The CDR3 totals 15 residues. Germline lookup yields CDR1 SNHLY and CDR2 FYNNEI. The CDR3 loop reads CASREDSSYPDTQYF. As DNA, the CDR3 is TGTGCCAGCAGGGAGGACAGCTCATATCCAGATACGCAGTATTTT.

V gene TRBV19 combines with J gene TRBJ2-1; 7 nucleotides align to TRBD2. The CDR3 covers 17 residues. J was trimmed by 3 bases and V by 3 bases; bases with no gene match: 11. The germline gives CDR1 LNHDA, CDR2 SQIVND (reference sequence). As DNA, the CDR3 is TGTGCCAGTAGTATCACTGGGGGGGACCTATTCTACAATGAGCAGTTCTTC. Translated, it gives CASSITGGDLFYNEQFF.

This clone has just one count. V gene TRBV29-1 combines with J gene TRBJ2-2, with D possibly matching TRBD2 (6 bases). In germline, CDR1 is SQVTM, CDR2 ANQGSEA. This CDR3 is 12 amino acids long. Trimming took 4 bases from V and 7 from J, leaving 10 bases between them. The CDR3 reads CSVVPGDGELFF. For the CDR3, the DNA is TGCAGCGTTGTGCCGGGGGACGGGGAGCTGTTTTTT.

The rearrangement links TRBV4-1 to TRBJ2-1; D gene ambiguous. This CDR3 has 15 amino acids. Germline V gene lookup returns CDR1 MGHRA and CDR2 YSYEKL. Trimming took 5 bases from V and 0 from J, leaving 11 bases between them. The CDR3 DNA reads as TGCGCCAGCAGCTTGACGACAAGCTCCTACAATGAGCAGTTCTTC. Translated, it gives CASSLTTSSYNEQFF.

V is TRBV30 and J is TRBJ1-2; no definite D call. Germline V gene sequence: CDR1 GTSNPN, CDR2 SVGIG (reference sequence). The germline V and J ends were trimmed by 2 bases and 3 bases, with 7 bases remaining between them. This CDR3 comprises 12 residues. The CDR3 loop is CAWSLGYYGYTF. CDR3 nucleotides: TGTGCCTGGAGTCTGGGGTACTATGGCTACACCTTC.

This clone was counted only a few times. This chain links TRBV25-1 with TRBJ1-2, with D perhaps matching TRBD1 (6 bases). The V end lost 7 bases, the J end lost 0 bases, and 15 bases lay between the germline ends. Germline V gives CDR1 MGHDK, CDR2 SYGVNS. The CDR3 spans 15 residues. CDR3 bases: TGTGCCAGCATTGGACAGAGAGCTACTAACTATGGCTACACCTTC. The encoded protein is CASIGQRATNYGYTF.

This rearrangement joins TRBV5-1 to TRBJ2-7; D unresolved. The V end was cut by 2 bases, the J end by 4 bases, with 10 bases between. CDR3 length equals 13 residues. Germline lookup yields CDR1 SGHRS and CDR2 YFSETQ. CDR3 nucleotides: TGCGCCAGCAGCTTTACGAGTGGGTACGAGCAGTACTTC. This gives the protein CASSFTSGYEQYF.

The chain has TRBV19 and TRBJ2-1; TRBD2 agrees at 14 bases. The germline V gene has CDR1 LNHDA and CDR2 SQIVND (reference sequence). The CDR3 length is 15 residues. Trimming at V came to 5 bases and at J to 15 bases, leaving 12 bases not matched to a gene. Here the CDR3 reads CASSLTSGGAEGSFF. In nucleotides, the CDR3 is TGTGCCAGTAGTTTGACTAGCGGGGGGGCGGAGGGTTCGTTCTTC.

The chain joins TRBV9 to TRBJ2-3, with D possibly being TRBD1 (7 bases). The CDR3 totals 16 residues. The V gene lost 3 bases and the J gene lost 3 bases, with 17 bases spanning the gap. Germline CDR1 is SGDLS and CDR2 is YYNGEE. CDR3 nucleotides: TGTGCCAGCAGCGCCTCCCGACAGGGAGGTACAGATACGCAGTATTTT. It codes for CASSASRQGGTDTQYF.

This chain connects TRBV7-3 to TRBJ2-7; D is perhaps TRBD1 (6 bases). The V and J ends lost 5 bases and 5 bases respectively, with 16 bases between them. The germline gives CDR1 SGHTA, CDR2 FQGTGA. The CDR3 contains 14 residues. The CDR3 loop is CASSPSGTLNEQYF. The CDR3 DNA reads as TGTGCCAGCAGCCCCTCCGGGACACTTAACGAGCAGTACTTC.

The chain combines TRBV27 with TRBJ2-5; 11 bases align to TRBD2. The J call could be wrong; TRBJ2-7 is a better fit for the DNA end. The germline gives CDR1 MNHEY, CDR2 SMNVEV (reference sequence). This CDR3 has 15 amino acids. CDR3 sequence: CASSFVLAGGYEQYF. The CDR3 nucleotides read TGTGCCAGCAGTTTCGTTCTAGCGGGGGGCTACGAGCAGTACTTC.

V gene TRBV27 combines with J gene TRBJ2-7; D is unclear. Looked up from germline, CDR1 is MNHEY and CDR2 is SMNVEV (reference sequence). Trimming removed 0 bases from V and 7 bases from J, with 10 bases in between. The CDR3 has 13 amino acids. CDR3 protein: CASSLSVMSEQYF. Here the CDR3 DNA reads TGTGCCAGCAGTTTATCGGTAATGTCGGAGCAGTACTTC.